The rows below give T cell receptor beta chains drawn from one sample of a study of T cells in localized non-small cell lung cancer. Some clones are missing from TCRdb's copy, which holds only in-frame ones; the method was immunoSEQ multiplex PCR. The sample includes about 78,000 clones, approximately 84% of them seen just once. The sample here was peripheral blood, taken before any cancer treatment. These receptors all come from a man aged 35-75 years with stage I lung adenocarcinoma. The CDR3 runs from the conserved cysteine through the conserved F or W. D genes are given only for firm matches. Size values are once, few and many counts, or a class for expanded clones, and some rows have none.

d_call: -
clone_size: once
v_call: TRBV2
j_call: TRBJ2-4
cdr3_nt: TGTGCCAGCAGTGAGAGGAGGGACACCATTCAGTACTTC
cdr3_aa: CASSERRDTIQYF

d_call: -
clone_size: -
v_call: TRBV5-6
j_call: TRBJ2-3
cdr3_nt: TGTGCCAGCAGCCAGGCCCCCGGGGCAGATACGCAGTATTTT
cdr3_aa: CASSQAPGADTQYF

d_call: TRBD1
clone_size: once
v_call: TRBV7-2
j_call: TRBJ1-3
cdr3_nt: TGTGCCAGCAGCCAAATGGCGGGACAGATGGGAAACACCATATATTTT
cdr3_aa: CASSQMAGQMGNTIYF

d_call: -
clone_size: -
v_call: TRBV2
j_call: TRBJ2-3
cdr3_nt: TGTGCCAGCAGTGAAAGGGGGAGGGAATGGGGAACCCAGTATTTT
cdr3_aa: CASSERGREWGTQYF

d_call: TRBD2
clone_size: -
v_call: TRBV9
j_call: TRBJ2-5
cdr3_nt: TGTGCCAGCGCCAGGACTAGCGGGTTCTTTCAAGAGACCCAGTACTTC
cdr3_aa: CASARTSGFFQETQYF

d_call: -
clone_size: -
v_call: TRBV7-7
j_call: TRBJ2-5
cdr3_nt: TGTGCTAGCAGCTTAGCGGTTCAAGAGACCCAGTACTTC
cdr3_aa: CASSLAVQETQYF

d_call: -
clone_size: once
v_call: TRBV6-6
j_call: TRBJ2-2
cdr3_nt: TGTGCCAGCAGTTACGATGTCGCCGGGGAGCTGTTTTTT
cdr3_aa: CASSYDVAGELFF

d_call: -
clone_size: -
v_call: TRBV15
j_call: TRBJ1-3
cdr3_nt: TGTGCCACCAGCAGGTTAGAGGGGATAGTTGGAAACACCATATATTTT
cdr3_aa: CATSRLEGIVGNTIYF

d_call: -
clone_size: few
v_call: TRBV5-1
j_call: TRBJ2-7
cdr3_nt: TGCGCCAGCAGCTTGGGGCCTTCGTTCGACGAGCAGTACTTC
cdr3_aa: CASSLGPSFDEQYF

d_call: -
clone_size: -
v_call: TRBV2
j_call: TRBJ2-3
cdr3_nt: TGTGCCAGCAGCCCGGCAGCTTTGGATACGCAGTATTTT
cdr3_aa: CASSPAALDTQYF

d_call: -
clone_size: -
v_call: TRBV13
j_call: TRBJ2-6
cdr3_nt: TGTGCCAGCAGCTTAGGGGATAATGGGGCCAACGTCCTGACTTTC
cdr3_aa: CASSLGDNGANVLTF

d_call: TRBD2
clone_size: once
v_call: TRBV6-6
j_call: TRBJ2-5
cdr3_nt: TGTGCCACTAGCGGGTTCCAAGAGACCCAGTACTTC
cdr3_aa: CATSGFQETQYF

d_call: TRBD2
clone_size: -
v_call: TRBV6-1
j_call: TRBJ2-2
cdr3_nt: TGTGCCAGCAGTGAAGCGCGGCGGGGGACCGGGGAGCTGTTTTTT
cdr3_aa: CASSEARRGTGELFF

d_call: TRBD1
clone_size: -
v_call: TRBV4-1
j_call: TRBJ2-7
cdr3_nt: TGCGCCAGCAGTCCCGGACAGGGATTTTCCTACGAGCAGTACTTC
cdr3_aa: CASSPGQGFSYEQYF

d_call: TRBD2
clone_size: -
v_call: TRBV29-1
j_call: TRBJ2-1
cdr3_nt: TGCAGCGGCGGGGGGCAGCCCGGGACCTACAATGAGCAGTTCTTC
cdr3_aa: CSGGGQPGTYNEQFF

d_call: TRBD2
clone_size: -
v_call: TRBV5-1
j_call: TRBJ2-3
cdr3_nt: TGCGCCAGCAGCTTGGGACTAGCGGCTAGCACAGATACGCAGTATTTT
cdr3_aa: CASSLGLAASTDTQYF

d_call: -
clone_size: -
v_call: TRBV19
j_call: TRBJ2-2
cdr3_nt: TGTGCCAGTAGTCCCGGACAGCGCTTCAACACCGGGGAGCTGTTTTTT
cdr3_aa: CASSPGQRFNTGELFF

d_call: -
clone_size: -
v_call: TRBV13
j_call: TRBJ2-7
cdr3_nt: TGTGCCAGCAGCTTCGAGGGGACCTACGAGCAGTACTTC
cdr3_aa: CASSFEGTYEQYF

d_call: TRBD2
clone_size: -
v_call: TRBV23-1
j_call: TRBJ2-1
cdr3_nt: TGCGCCAGCAGTCAATCTTATGTAATAGGGGTCGGCGGGAGAACCTACAATGAGCAGTTCTTC
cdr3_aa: CASSQSYVIGVGGRTYNEQFF

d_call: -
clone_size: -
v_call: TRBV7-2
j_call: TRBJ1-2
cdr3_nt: TGTGCCAGCAGCTTAGATTTGGCAGGATCTTATGGCTACACCTTC
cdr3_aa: CASSLDLAGSYGYTF

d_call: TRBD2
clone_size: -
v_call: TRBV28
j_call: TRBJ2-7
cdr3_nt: TGTGCCAGCAGTCGTTCCACTAGCGGGAGTCGCCCCGAGCAGTACTTC
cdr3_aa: CASSRSTSGSRPEQYF

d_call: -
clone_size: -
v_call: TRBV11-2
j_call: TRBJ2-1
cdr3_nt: TGTGCCAGCAGCCCATCTCCGGGGGATGAGCAGTTCTTC
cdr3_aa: CASSPSPGDEQFF

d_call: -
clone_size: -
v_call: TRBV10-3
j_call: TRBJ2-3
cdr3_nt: TGTGCCATCAGTTCGGGAGTTTCTGGCACAGATACGCAGTATTTT
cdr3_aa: CAISSGVSGTDTQYF

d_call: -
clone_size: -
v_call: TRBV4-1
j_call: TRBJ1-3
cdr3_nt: TGCGCCAGCAGCCAAGGATTTTCTTTTCCTGGCTCTGGAAACACCATATATTTT
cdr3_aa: CASSQGFSFPGSGNTIYF

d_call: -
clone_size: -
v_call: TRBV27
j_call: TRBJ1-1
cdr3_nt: TGTGCCAGCAGTTTAGGGATGGCGACTGAAGCTTTCTTT
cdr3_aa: CASSLGMATEAFF

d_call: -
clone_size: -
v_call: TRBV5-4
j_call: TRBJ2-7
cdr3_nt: TGTGCCAGCAGCCCACGGCCCAACGAGCAGTACTTC
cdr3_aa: CASSPRPNEQYF

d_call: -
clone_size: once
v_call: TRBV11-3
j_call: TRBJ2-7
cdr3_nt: TGTGCTTTTTCCTACGAGCAGTACTTC
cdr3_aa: CAFSYEQYF

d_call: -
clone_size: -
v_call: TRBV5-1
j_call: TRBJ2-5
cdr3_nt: TGCGCCAGCAGCCCGCCCATGGGCGGGAACCAAGAGACCCAGTACTTC
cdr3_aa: CASSPPMGGNQETQYF

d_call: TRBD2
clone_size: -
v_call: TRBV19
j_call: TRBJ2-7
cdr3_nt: TGTGCCAGTAGCACCCCCGGGACTAGCTTAGTGGGAGAGCAGTACTTC
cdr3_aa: CASSTPGTSLVGEQYF

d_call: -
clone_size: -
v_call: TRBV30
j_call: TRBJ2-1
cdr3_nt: TGTGCCTGGAGTGTGGGGACCTACAGTGAGCAGTTCTTC
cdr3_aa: CAWSVGTYSEQFF

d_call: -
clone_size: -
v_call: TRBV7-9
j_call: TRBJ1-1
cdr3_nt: TGTGCCAGCAGCTTAGTTGGCAGTGAAGCTTTCTTT
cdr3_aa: CASSLVGSEAFF

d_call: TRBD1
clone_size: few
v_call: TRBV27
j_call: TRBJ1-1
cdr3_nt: TGTGCCAGCAGCCACAGGGGGCTCGTACTGACTGAAGCTTTCTTT
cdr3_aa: CASSHRGLVLTEAFF

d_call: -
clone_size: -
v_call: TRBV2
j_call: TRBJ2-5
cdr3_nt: TGTGCCTCCACCGTAGGTTTACGAGAGACCCAGTACTTC
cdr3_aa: CASTVGLRETQYF

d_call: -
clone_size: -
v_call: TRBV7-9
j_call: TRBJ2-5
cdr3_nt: TGTGCCAGCAGCTTAGATATGGGGGCGAGAGAGACCCAGTACTTC
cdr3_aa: CASSLDMGARETQYF

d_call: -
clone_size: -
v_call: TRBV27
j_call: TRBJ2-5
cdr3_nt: TGTGCCAGCAGTTTATTGGGGGGGCGAGAGACCCAGTACTTC
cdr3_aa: CASSLLGGRETQYF

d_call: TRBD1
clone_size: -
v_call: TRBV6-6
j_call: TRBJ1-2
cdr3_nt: TGTGCCAGCACCAACTCCAGGACAGGATATGGCTACACCTTC
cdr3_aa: CASTNSRTGYGYTF

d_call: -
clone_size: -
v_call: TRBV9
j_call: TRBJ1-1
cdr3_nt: TGTGCCAGCAGCGTAGCATTGAACACTGAAGCTTTCTTT
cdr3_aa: CASSVALNTEAFF

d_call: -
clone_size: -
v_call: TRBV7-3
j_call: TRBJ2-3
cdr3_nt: TGTGCCAGCAGCTCCCGCAGGGGCACAGATACGCAGTATTTT
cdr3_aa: CASSSRRGTDTQYF

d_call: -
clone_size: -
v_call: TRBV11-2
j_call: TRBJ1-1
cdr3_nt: TGTGCCAGCAGCTTAGGAGGGGCTGAGGGAGCTTTCTTT
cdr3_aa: CASSLGGAEGAFF

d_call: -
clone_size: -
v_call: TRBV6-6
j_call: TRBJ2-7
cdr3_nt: TGTGCCAGCAATATACAGGGTGGACCCTACGAGCAGTACTTC
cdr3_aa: CASNIQGGPYEQYF

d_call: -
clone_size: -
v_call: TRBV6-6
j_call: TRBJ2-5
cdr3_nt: TGTGCCAGCAGTTCAGGGTTGGAGACCCAGTACTTC
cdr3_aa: CASSSGLETQYF

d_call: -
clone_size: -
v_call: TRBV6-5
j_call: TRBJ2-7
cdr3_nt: TGTGCCAGCAGTTCCCGGGGAAGCGGTAAGATGTACGAGCAGTACTTC
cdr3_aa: CASSSRGSGKMYEQYF

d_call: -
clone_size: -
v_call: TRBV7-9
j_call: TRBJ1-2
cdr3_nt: TGTGCCAGCAGCTTAGCGCTGGAGGCTTTCTATGGCTACACCTTC
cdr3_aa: CASSLALEAFYGYTF

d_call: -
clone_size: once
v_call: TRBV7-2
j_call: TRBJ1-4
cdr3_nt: TGTGCCAGCAGCCAGGGCCGTGAAAAACTGTTTTTT
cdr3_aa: CASSQGREKLFF

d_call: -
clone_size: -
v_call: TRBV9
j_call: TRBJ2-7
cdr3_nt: TGTGCCAGCAGCGTAGGACCAGACTCCTACGAGCAGTACTTC
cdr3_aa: CASSVGPDSYEQYF

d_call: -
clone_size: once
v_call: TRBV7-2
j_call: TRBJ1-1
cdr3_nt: TGTGCCAGCAGCTTATGGTGGCAGAACACTGAAGCTTTCTTT
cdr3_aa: CASSLWWQNTEAFF

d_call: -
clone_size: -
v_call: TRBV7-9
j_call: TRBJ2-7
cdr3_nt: TGTGCCAGCAGCCTAGAAGCAGGGGCGCATCACGAGCAGTACTTC
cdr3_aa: CASSLEAGAHHEQYF

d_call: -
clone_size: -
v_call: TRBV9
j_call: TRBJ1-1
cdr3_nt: TGTGCCAGCAGCGATTCTAGGGGGAGAGCTTTCTTT
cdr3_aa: CASSDSRGRAFF

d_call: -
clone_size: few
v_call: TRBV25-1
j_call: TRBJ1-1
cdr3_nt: TGTGCCACCAGACCAACCGCTGGGGGCACTGAAGCTTTCTTT
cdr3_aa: CATRPTAGGTEAFF

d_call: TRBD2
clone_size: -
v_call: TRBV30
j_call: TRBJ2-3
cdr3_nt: TGTGCCTGGAGCCATCTAGCGGGAAGAAAGGTTCGGACAGATACGCAGTATTTT
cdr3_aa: CAWSHLAGRKVRTDTQYF

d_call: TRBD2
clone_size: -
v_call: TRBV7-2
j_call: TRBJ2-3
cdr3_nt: TGTGCCAGCAGCGCGGGACTAGCGCGAGATACGCAGTATTTT
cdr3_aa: CASSAGLARDTQYF

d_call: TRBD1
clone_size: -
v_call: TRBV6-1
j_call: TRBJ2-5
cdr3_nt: TGTGCCAGCAGTGAAGCGGGACAGGGACTTTTTCAGTACTTC
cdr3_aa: CASSEAGQGLFQYF

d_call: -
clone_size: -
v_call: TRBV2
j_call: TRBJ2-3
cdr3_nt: TGTGCCAGCAGTGAAAGGCTCTCCACAGATACGCAGTATTTT
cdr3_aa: CASSERLSTDTQYF

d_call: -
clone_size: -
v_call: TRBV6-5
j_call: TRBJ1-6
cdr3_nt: TGTGCCAGCACCGATCACCTACCAAATTCACCCCTCCACTTT
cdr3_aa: CASTDHLPNSPLHF

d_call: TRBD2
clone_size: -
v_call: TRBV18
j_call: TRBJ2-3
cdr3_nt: TGTGCCAGCTCACCGGAACTAGCGCGTACAGATACGCAGTATTTT
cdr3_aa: CASSPELARTDTQYF

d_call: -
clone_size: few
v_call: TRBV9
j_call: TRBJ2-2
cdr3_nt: TGTGCCAGCAGCCCGAGGACACCAGGGAACACCGGGGAGCTGTTTTTT
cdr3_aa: CASSPRTPGNTGELFF

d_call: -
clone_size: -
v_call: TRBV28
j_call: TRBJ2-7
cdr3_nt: TGTGCCAGCAGTTTAACAGACTACGAGCAGTACTTC
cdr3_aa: CASSLTDYEQYF

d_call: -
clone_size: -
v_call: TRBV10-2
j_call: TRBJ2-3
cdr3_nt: TGCGCCAGCAGAGTAGGGTCCGGAGATACGCAGTATTTT
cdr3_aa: CASRVGSGDTQYF

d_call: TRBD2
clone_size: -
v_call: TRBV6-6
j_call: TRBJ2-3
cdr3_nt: TGTGCCAGCAGTGGGCGAGCGGGAGGGCCGACAGATACGCAGTATTTT
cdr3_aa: CASSGRAGGPTDTQYF

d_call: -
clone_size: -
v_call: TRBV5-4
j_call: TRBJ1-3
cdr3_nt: TGTGCCAGCAGCTTGGACAGGGACGCGGGAAACACCATATATTTT
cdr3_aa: CASSLDRDAGNTIYF